What follows are 17 T cell receptor beta chains derived from one specimen sequenced in a study of shared clonotypes between healthy human individuals. Assay: immunoSEQ multiplex PCR; the TCRdb copy retains only in-frame clones and omits some. Counted here are 1,400,000 or so clones, less than 99% occurring once; the ten biggest clones make up around 0.33%. The sample comprised naive CD4+ T cells sorted from blood. Subset given: CD45RA+ positively selected. The source is a man between 25 and 39 years old in good health.

This rearrangement joins TRBV18 to TRBJ2-7, with 8 nucleotides matching TRBD1. CDR1 is KGHSH and CDR2 is LQKENI in the germline V gene. The CDR3 consists of 16 residues. V was clipped by 0 bases and J by 5 bases; unmatched bases: 9. Here the CDR3 DNA reads TGTGCCAGCTCACCACCGTCAGGAGACAGGGGCCACGAGCAGTACTTC. Translated: CASSPPSGDRGHEQYF. Using reference TRBV18 and TRBJ2-7 for the parts outside the CDR3, the full variable domain is NAGVMQNPRHLVRRRGQEARLRCSPMKGHSHVYWYRQLPEEGLKFMVYLQKENIIDESGMPKERFSAEFPKEGPSILRIQQVVRGDSAAYFCASSPPSGDRGHEQYFGPGTRLTVT.

To note about this clone: The junction does not match germline at one end; this may be a read error. This rearrangement joins TRBV6-1 to TRBJ2-5; D is possibly TRBD2 (5 bases). Germline lookup yields CDR1 MNHNS and CDR2 SASEGT. The CDR3 spans 15 residues. The CDR3 region is CASREARTPFGTQYF. The CDR3 DNA is TGTGCCAGCAGGGAAGCCAGGACTCCTTTTGGAACCCAGTACTTC.

The gene calls are TRBV6-1 and TRBJ2-7; a weak D match, TRBD2 (6 bases). CDR1 is MNHNS and CDR2 is SASEGT in the germline V gene. This CDR3 spans 15 amino acids. Trimming removed 7 bases at V and 6 bases at J, with 22 bases between. DNA of the CDR3: TGTGCCAGCATCGGGGGTCATCCTTACGAAGGCGAGCAGTACTTC. Translated, it gives CASIGGHPYEGEQYF.

This chain uses TRBV2 with TRBJ1-4; D gene unclear. Looked up from germline, CDR1 is SNHLY and CDR2 is FYNNEI. The CDR3 covers 14 residues. V lost 5 bases and J 8 bases, leaving 15 bases between the germline ends. The CDR3 loop is CASSLGGRYEKLFF. Here the CDR3 DNA reads TGTGCCAGCAGTCTTGGTGGTAGATACGAAAAACTGTTTTTT.

V and J are TRBV15 and TRBJ2-7, with 7 bases lining up with TRBD1. V was clipped by 1 base and J by 2 bases; unmatched bases: 11. Germline lookup yields CDR1 LNHNV and CDR2 YYDKDF (reference sequence). The CDR3 loop spans 17 amino acids. In DNA form, the CDR3 reads TGTGCCACCAGCAGAGGGGGACAGACTTACGCCACCTACGAGCAGTACTTC. This translates into CATSRGGQTYATYEQYF.

The chain links TRBV7-7 to TRBJ2-5; 8 positions match TRBD2. The CDR3 sequence is 19 residues long. J gave up 5 bases and V 0 bases, and 17 bases lay outside the gene matches. Germline CDR1 is SSHAT and CDR2 is FNYEAQ (reference sequence). The CDR3 coding sequence is TGTGCCAGCAGCTTAGCGTTTACTAGCGGTCTCAGGGTAGGTGAGACCCAGTACTTC. Its protein is CASSLAFTSGLRVGETQYF.

This clone has a single count. The chain couples TRBV11-2 to TRBJ2-1; 10 positions agree with TRBD2. The CDR3 contains 16 residues. Germline CDR1 reads SGHAT; CDR2 reads FQNNGV. The V gene end was trimmed by 2 bases and the J gene end by 6 bases; junction bases not matched to a gene: 7. The CDR3 sequence is CASSLTVSGRPNEQFF. The DNA for the CDR3 is TGTGCCAGCAGCTTAACGGTTAGCGGGAGGCCCAATGAGCAGTTCTTC.

This rearrangement joins TRBV18 to TRBJ1-2, with D possibly TRBD1 on 6 matching bases. CDR3 size: 18 residues. Deletions cut 3 bases from V and 4 bases from J, with 24 bases between. Germline CDR1 and CDR2: KGHSH and LQKENI. The CDR3 here is CASSPLRTVGAPLYGYTF. The CDR3 nucleotides are TGTGCCAGCTCACCTCTTCGGACAGTAGGCGCCCCCCTCTATGGCTACACCTTC.

The CDR3 loop reads CASSDTGTGSETQYF. CDR3 in DNA: TGTGCCAGCAGTGACACCGGGACAGGGAGTGAGACCCAGTACTTC. The chain carries TRBV6-6 and TRBJ2-5, with 9 bases matching TRBD1. Germline V CDR1 and CDR2: MNHNY, SVGAGI (reference sequence). V dropped 5 bases and J dropped 5; count of bases not matched to a gene: 9. CDR3 size: 15 residues.

The CDR3 here is CASTPMLGTQYF. CDR3 in DNA: TGTGCCAGCACCCCGATGCTAGGTACGCAGTATTTT. This chain connects TRBV28 to TRBJ2-3; unclear D gene. Between the trimmed V and J ends, which lost 7 bases and 8 bases, there was a span of 13 bases. The CDR3 has 12 amino acids. Germline V gives CDR1 MDHEN, CDR2 SYDVKM.

The chain couples TRBV5-8 to TRBJ2-7; possible D gene TRBD1, 6 bases. The CDR3 spans 12 residues. The germline CDR1 and CDR2 sequences are SGHTS and YDEGEE. Trimming removed 4 bases from V and 6 bases from J, with 11 bases in between. CDR3 nucleotides: TGTGCCAGCAGCCGCAGGGGCAGCGAGCAGTACTTC. It is translated as CASSRRGSEQYF.

The chain is built from TRBV6-1 and TRBJ2-3, with D perhaps TRBD2 (6 bases). V gave up 0 bases and J gave up 10 bases, with 11 bases separating them. The CDR3 runs to 13 residues. In germline, CDR1 is MNHNS, CDR2 SASEGT. Here the CDR3 reads CASSEAGGTAQYF. DNA for the CDR3: TGTGCCAGCAGTGAAGCCGGAGGGACGGCGCAGTATTTT.

The chain employs TRBV7-2 and TRBJ1-1; 7 bases line up with TRBD1. The CDR3 consists of 17 residues. Looked up from germline, CDR1 is SGHTA and CDR2 is FQGNSA. The J segment lost 2 bases and the V segment lost 5 bases, leaving 14 bases of the junction unmatched. DNA for the CDR3: TGTGCCAGCAGCCCGAGATCCCTGGACAGGACCAACACTGAAGCTTTCTTT. This translates into CASSPRSLDRTNTEAFF. The full variable domain, its missing parts supplied by reference TRBV7-2 and TRBJ1-1, is GAGVSQSPSNKVTEKGKDVELRCDPISGHTALYWYRQSLGQGLEFLIYFQGNSAPDKSGLPSDRFSAERTGGSVSTLTIQRTQQEDSAVYLCASSPRSLDRTNTEAFFGQGTRLTVV.

The CDR3 sequence is CASSRPTGDKISQPQHF. CDR3 coding DNA: TGTGCCAGTAGTCGACCGACAGGGGATAAGATAAGTCAGCCCCAGCATTTT. The gene calls are TRBV19 and TRBJ1-5, with 8 positions matching TRBD1. The CDR3 is made up of 17 amino acids. Losses at the gene ends were 5 bases for V and 6 bases for J; bases not matched to a gene: 15. Germline V gene sequence: CDR1 LNHDA, CDR2 SQIVND (reference sequence). Variable domain in full (rest from reference TRBV19 and TRBJ1-5): DGGITQSPKYLFRKEGQNVTLSCEQNLNHDAMYWYRQDPGQGLRLIYYSQIVNDFQKGDIAEGYSVSREKKESFPLTVTSAQKNPTAFYLCASSRPTGDKISQPQHFGDGTRLSIL.

This sequence joins TRBV20-1 and TRBJ1-2; D not certain. Trimming stripped 0 bases from V and 9 bases from J, with 8 bases between. This CDR3 has 11 residues. The V gene's germline CDR1 is DFQATT and CDR2 SNEGSKA (reference sequence). This chain's CDR3 is CSAREDRSYTF. The CDR3 bases are TGCAGTGCTAGAGAGGATAGGAGCTACACCTTC.

The chain joins TRBV10-3 to TRBJ2-1; D might be TRBD2 (5 bases). The CDR3 has 15 amino acids. The V end was cut by 2 bases, the J end by 0 bases, with 8 bases between. The germline gives CDR1 ENHRY, CDR2 SYGVKD. CDR3 DNA sequence: TGTGCCATCAGTGAGCCGGGGTCCTCCTACAATGAGCAGTTCTTC. Translation: CAISEPGSSYNEQFF.

A note on this clone: Other DNA sequences in this sample translate to the same CDR3. V and J are TRBV9 and TRBJ2-5, with D perhaps TRBD1 (5 bases). Germline CDR1 is SGDLS and CDR2 is YYNGEE. The CDR3 contains 14 residues. V was pared by 0 bases and J by 5 bases, with 11 bases between. CDR3 in amino acids: CASSVVGAGETQYF. CDR3 in DNA: TGTGCCAGCAGCGTAGTTGGGGCAGGGGAGACCCAGTACTTC.